This T cell receptor beta chain was found in a study of blood T cell repertoires in COVID-19. Study in general: There were acute and convalescent COVID-19 samples, and they came from the United States, Italy and Spain. In each case, the material was cDNA or gDNA derived from T cells, B-cell-depleted T cells, or PBMCs.

This clone has just a few counts. Clones were sequenced by immunoSEQ multiplex PCR, and TCRdb holds only the in-frame ones, with some missing. The sample lists more than 200,000 clones; 82% were seen once. The V gene lost 0 bases and the J gene lost 4 bases, with 7 bases spanning the gap. Germline values: CDR1 SGHRS, CDR2 YFSETQ. CDR3 length: 13 residues. Seattle participants joined during active infection and were tracked over time. What was sequenced was peripheral blood. The chain is built from TRBV5-1 and TRBJ1-1, with D uncertain. This TCR was sampled from a woman older than 75 with COVID-19, enrolled during active disease. DNA for the CDR3: TGCGCCAGCAGCTTGGACTTAACCACTGAAGCTTTCTTT. This encodes CASSLDLTTEAFF. The full variable domain, completed using reference TRBV5-1 and TRBJ1-1, is KAGVTQTPRYLIKTRGQQVTLSCSPISGHRSVSWYQQTPGQGLQFLFEYFSETQRNKGNFPGRFSGRQFSNSRSEMNVSTLELGDSALYLCASSLDLTTEAFFGQGTRLTVV.